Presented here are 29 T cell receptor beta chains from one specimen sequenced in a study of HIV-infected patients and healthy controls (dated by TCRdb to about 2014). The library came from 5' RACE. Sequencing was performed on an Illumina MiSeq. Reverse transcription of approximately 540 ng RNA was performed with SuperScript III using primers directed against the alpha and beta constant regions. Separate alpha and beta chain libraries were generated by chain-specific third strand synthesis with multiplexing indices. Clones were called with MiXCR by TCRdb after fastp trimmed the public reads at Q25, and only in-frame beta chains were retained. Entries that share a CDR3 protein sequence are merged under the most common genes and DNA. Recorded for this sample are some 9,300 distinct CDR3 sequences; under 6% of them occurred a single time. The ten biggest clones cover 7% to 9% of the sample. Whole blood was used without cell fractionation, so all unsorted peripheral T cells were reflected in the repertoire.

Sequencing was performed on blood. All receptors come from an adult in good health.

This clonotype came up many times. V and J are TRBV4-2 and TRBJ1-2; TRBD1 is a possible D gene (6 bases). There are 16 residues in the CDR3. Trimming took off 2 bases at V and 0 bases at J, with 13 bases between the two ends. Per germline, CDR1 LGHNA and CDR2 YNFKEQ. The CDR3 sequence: CASSQLRGEANYGYTF. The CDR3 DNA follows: TGTGCCAGCAGCCAATTAAGGGGGGAAGCTAACTATGGCTACACCTTC.

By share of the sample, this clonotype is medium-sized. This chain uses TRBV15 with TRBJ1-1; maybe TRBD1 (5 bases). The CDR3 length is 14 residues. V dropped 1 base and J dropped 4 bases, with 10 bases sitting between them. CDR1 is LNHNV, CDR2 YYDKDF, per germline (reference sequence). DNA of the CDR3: TGTGCCACCAGCAGAGGCGGGGGATCCACTGAAGCTTTCTTT. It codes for CATSRGGGSTEAFF.

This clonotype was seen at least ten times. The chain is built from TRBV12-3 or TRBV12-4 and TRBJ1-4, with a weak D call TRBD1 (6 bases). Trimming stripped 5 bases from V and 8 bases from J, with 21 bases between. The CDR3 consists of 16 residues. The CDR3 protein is CASSDGPNVRGEKLFF. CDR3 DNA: TGTGCCAGCAGTGATGGCCCCAATGTCAGGGGAGAAAAACTGTTTTTT.

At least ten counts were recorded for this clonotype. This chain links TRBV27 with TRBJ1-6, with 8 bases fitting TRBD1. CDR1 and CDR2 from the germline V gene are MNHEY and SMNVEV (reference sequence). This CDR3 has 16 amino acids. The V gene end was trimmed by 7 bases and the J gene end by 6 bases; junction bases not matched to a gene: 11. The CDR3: CASKLQGGSVNSPLHF. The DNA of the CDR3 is TGTGCCAGCAAACTACAGGGGGGATCAGTTAATTCACCCCTCCACTTT.

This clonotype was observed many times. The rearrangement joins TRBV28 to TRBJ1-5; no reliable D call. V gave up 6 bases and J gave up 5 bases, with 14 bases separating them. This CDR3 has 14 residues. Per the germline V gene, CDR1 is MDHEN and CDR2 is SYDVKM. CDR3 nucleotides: TGTGCCAGCAGGATTCTAAGAAGTGATCAGCCCCAGCATTTT. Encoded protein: CASRILRSDQPQHF.

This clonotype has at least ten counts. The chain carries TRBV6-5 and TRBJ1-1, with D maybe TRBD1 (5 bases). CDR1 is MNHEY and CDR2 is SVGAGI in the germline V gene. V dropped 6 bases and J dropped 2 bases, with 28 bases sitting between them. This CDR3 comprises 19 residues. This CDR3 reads CASRTTSYQRGGGNTEAFF. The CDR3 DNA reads TGTGCCAGCAGGACAACCAGTTACCAACGCGGGGGGGGTAACACTGAAGCTTTCTTT.

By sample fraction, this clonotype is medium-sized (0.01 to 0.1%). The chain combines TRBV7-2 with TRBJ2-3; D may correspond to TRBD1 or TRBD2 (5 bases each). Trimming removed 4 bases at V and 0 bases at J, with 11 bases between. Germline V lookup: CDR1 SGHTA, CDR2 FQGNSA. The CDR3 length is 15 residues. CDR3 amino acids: CASSSTGTSTDTQYF. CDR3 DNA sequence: TGTGCCAGCAGCTCGACCGGGACCAGCACAGATACGCAGTATTTT.

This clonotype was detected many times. The CDR3 nucleotides read TGTGCCAGCAGCCAAGAGGGGATCCACAATGAGCAGTTCTTC. It codes for CASSQEGIHNEQFF. J is TRBJ2-1 and V is TRBV3-1; D not certain. Per germline, CDR1 LGHDT and CDR2 YNNKEL (reference sequence). The length of the CDR3 is 14 residues. V was shortened by 0 bases and J by 5 bases, with 8 bases between the two germline ends.

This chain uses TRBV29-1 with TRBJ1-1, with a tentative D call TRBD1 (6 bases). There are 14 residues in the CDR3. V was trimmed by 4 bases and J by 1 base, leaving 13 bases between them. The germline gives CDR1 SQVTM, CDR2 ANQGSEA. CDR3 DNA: TGCAGCGTTGTAGGGGGGGCAAGGAACACTGAAGCTTTCTTT. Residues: CSVVGGARNTEAFF.

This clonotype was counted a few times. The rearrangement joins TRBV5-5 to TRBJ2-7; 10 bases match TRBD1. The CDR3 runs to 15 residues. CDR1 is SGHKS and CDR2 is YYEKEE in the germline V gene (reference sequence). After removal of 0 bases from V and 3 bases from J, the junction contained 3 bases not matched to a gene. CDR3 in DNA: TGTGCCAGCAGCTTGGTGGGGGACAGGGGCTACGAGCAGTACTTC. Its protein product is CASSLVGDRGYEQYF.

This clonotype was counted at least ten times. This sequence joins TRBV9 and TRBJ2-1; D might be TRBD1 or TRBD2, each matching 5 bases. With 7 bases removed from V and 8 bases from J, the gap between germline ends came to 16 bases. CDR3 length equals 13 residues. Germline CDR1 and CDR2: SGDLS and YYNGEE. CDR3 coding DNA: TGTGCCAGCTCCGGGGCAGTCCGCGATGAGCAGTTCTTC. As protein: CASSGAVRDEQFF. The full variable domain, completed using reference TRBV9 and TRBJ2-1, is DSGVTQTPKHLITATGQRVTLRCSPRSGDLSVYWYQQSLDQGLQFLIQYYNGEERAKGNILERFSAQQFPDLHSELNLSSLELGDSALYFCASSGAVRDEQFFGPGTRLTVL.

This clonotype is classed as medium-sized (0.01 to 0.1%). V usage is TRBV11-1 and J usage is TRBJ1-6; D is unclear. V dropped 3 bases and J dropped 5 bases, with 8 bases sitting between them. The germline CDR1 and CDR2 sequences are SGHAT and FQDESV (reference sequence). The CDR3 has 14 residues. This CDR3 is CASSLDNHNSPLHF. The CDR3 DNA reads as TGTGCCAGCAGCTTGGATAATCATAATTCACCCCTCCACTTT.

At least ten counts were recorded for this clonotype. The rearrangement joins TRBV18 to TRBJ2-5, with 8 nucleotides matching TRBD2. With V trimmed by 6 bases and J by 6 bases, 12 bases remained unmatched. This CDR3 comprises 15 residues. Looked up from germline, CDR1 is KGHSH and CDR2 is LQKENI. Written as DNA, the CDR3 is TGTGCCAGCTCGCTCGGCTGGACTAGCACACAGACCCAGTACTTC. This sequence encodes CASSLGWTSTQTQYF. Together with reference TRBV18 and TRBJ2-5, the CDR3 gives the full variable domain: NAGVMQNPRHLVRRRGQEARLRCSPMKGHSHVYWYRQLPEEGLKFMVYLQKENIIDESGMPKERFSAEFPKEGPSILRIQQVVRGDSAAYFCASSLGWTSTQTQYFGPGTRLLVL.

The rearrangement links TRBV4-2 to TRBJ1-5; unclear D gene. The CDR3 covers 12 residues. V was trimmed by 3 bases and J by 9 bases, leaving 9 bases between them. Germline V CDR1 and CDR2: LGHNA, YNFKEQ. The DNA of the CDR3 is TGTGCCAGCAGCCAGGTTGGTTCGCCCCAGCATTTT. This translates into CASSQVGSPQHF.

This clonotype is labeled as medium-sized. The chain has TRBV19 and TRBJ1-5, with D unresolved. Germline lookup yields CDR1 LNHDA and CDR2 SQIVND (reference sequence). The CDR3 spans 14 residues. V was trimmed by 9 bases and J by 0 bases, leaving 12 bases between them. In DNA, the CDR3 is TGTGCCAGCGATACGAGGGATAGCAATCAGCCCCAGCATTTT. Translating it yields CASDTRDSNQPQHF. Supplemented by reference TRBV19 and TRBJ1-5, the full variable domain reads DGGITQSPKYLFRKEGQNVTLSCEQNLNHDAMYWYRQDPGQGLRLIYYSQIVNDFQKGDIAEGYSVSREKKESFPLTVTSAQKNPTAFYLCASDTRDSNQPQHFGDGTRLSIL.

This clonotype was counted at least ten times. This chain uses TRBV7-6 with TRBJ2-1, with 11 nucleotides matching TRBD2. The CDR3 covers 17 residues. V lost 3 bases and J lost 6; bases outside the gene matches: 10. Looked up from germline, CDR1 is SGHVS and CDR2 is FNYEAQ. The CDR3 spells CASSFLSGLAGGNEQFF. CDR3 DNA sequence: TGTGCCAGCAGCTTTTTGTCAGGGCTAGCGGGGGGCAATGAGCAGTTCTTC. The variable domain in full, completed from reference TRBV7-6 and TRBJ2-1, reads GAGVSQSPRYKVTKRGQDVALRCDPISGHVSLYWYRQALGQGPEFLTYFNYEAQQDKSGLPNDRFSAERPEGSISTLTIQRTEQRDSAMYRCASSFLSGLAGGNEQFFGPGTRLTVL.

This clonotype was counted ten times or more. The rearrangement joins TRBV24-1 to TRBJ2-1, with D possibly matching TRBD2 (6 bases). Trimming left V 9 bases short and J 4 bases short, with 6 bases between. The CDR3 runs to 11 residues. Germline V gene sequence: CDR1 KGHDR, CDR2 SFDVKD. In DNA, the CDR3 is TGTGCCACCGGGGGGTACAATGAGCAGTTCTTC. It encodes CATGGYNEQFF.

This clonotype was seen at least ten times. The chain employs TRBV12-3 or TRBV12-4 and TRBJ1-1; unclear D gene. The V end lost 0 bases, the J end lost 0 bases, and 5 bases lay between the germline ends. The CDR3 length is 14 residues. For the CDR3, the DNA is TGTGCCAGCAGTTTAGCAGGTATGAACACTGAAGCTTTCTTT. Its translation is CASSLAGMNTEAFF.

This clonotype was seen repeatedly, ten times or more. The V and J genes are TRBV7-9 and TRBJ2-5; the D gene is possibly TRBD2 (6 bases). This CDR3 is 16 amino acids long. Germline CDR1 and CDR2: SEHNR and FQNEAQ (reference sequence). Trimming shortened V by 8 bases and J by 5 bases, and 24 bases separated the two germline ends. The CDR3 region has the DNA TGTGCCAGCTCCCGACTAGATATGGGCTTGGTGGAGACCCAGTACTTC. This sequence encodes CASSRLDMGLVETQYF.

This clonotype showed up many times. The DNA for the CDR3 is TGTGCCAGCAGTCACTCCTACGAGCAGTACTTC. Its translation is CASSHSYEQYF. V usage is TRBV12-3 or TRBV12-4 and J usage is TRBJ2-7; D is unclear. The CDR3 has 11 amino acids. V lost 5 bases and J 0 bases, leaving 2 bases between the germline ends.

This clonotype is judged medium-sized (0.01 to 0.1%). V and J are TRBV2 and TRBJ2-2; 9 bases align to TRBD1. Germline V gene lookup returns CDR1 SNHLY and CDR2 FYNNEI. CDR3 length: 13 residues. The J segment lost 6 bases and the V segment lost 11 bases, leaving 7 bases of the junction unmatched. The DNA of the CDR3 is TGTGCCGGAGGACAGGGGAGAGCCGGGGAGCTGTTTTTT. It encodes CAGGQGRAGELFF.

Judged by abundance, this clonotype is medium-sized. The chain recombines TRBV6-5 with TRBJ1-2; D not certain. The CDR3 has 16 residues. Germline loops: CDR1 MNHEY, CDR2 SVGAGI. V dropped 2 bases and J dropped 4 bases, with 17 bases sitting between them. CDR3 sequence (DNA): TGTGCCAGCAGTTACGGTGTGGGTGGGCCAAGCTATGGCTACACCTTC. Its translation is CASSYGVGGPSYGYTF.

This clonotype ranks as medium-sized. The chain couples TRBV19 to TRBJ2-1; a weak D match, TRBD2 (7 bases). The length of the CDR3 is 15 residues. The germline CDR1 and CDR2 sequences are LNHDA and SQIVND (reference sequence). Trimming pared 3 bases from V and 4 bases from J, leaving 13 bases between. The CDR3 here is CASSIPGGPYNEQFF. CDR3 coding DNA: TGTGCCAGTAGTATCCCCGGGGGGCCTTACAATGAGCAGTTCTTC.

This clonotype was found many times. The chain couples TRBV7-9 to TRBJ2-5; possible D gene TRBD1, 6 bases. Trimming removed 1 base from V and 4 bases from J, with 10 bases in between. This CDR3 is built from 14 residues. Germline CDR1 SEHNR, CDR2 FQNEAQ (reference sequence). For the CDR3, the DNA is TGTGCCAGCAGCTTAGACCTGACAGGAGAGACCCAGTACTTC. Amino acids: CASSLDLTGETQYF.

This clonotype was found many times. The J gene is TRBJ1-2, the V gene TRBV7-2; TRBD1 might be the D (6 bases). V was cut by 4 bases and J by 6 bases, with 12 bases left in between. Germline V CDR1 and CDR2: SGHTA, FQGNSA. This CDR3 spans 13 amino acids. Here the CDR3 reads CASSSRGRDGYTF. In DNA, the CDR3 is TGTGCCAGCAGCTCCAGGGGTCGTGATGGCTACACCTTC.

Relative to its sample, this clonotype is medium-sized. Here the CDR3 reads CSVAASGSEETQYF. Here the CDR3 DNA reads TGCAGCGTTGCGGCGAGCGGGAGTGAAGAGACCCAGTACTTC. The rearrangement links TRBV29-1 to TRBJ2-5; 8 nucleotides line up with TRBD2. Germline V gene data show CDR1 as SQVTM and CDR2 as ANQGSEA. The V gene end was trimmed by 4 bases and the J gene end by 3 bases; junction bases not matched to a gene: 7. The CDR3 covers 14 residues.

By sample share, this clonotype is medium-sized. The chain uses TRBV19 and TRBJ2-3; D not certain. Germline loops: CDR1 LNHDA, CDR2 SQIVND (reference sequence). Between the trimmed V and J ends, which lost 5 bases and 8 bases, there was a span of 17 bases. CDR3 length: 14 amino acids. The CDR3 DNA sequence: TGTGCCAGTAGTCCCTCTAGACTTGTTGGTACGCAGTATTTT. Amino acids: CASSPSRLVGTQYF.

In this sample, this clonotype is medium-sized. CDR3 nucleotides: TGTGCCAGCAGTTTAAGAATGGACATTCATAGCAATCAGCCCCAGCATTTT. This gives the protein CASSLRMDIHSNQPQHF. The rearrangement links TRBV12-3 or TRBV12-4 to TRBJ1-5; D is perhaps TRBD1 (5 bases). The V end lost 2 bases, the J end lost 0 bases, and 14 bases lay between the germline ends. The CDR3 runs 17 residues.

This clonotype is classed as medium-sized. The CDR3 DNA is TGCGCCAGCAGCCAAGAGACAGGGAGTGATGAGCAGTTCTTC. It specifies CASSQETGSDEQFF. This chain connects TRBV4-3 to TRBJ2-1; 7 nucleotides match TRBD1. This CDR3 region has 14 residues. Germline V CDR1 and CDR2: LGHNA, YSLEER. The trim removed 0 bases at V and 8 bases at J, leaving 4 bases unmatched.